The sequence of this TCR beta chain was determined in a study of T cells in Graves' hyperthyroidism and ophthalmopathy. General observations from the study: Before onset, by a median of approximately 6.8 months, the model predicted ophthalmopathy. Most clonotypes expanded in thyroid above 0.001 were likewise present in blood.

TCR beta CDR3 sequences were amplified from RNA transcripts. TCR CDR3 underwent first-round RT-PCR with the HTBI primer set. TCRdb used MiXCR to reprocess the multiplex PCR reads, holding one entry per CDR3 protein. In the table there are around 400,000 distinct CDR3 sequences, roughly 13% of which are singletons. Uncontrolled infections, other autoimmune diseases, pregnancy or lactation led to exclusion of patients. To note about this clonotype: The antigen remains undetermined.

The material sequenced was blood. The clonotype was recovered from a woman in her late teens or twenties with Graves' hyperthyroidism.

The CDR3 DNA reads TGTGCCACCAGCAGAGAAGGGCTTGGACCCCAGGGAGAGACCCAGTACTTC. This encodes CATSREGLGPQGETQYF. V gene TRBV15 combines with J gene TRBJ2-5; the D gene is possibly TRBD1 (5 bases). The CDR3 totals 17 residues. From germline, CDR1 is LNHNV and CDR2 YYDKDF (reference sequence). With 0 bases removed from V and 4 bases from J, the gap between germline ends came to 18 bases.